This T cell receptor (beta chain) stems from a study of T cells in Graves' hyperthyroidism and ophthalmopathy. Amplification of TCR beta CDR3 regions was performed using RNA transcripts as template. The TCR CDR3 first-round RT-PCR relied on the HTBI primer set. From the multiplex PCR reads, TCRdb called clonotypes with MiXCR, one entry per CDR3 protein. Of roughly 700,000 distinct CDR3 sequences in the sample, roughly a third were seen once. This clonotype has only a few counts. The V end was cut by 1 base, the J end by 0 bases, with 10 bases between. The CDR3 is 15 residues long. Germline V gene data show CDR1 as GTSNPN and CDR2 as SVGIG (reference sequence). Calling Graves' hyperthyroidism stable meant ophthalmopathy did not progress within 18 months.

Source material: blood. This chain uses TRBV30 with TRBJ1-3; D possibly corresponds to TRBD1 (5 bases). The receptor was derived from a woman aged 40 to 55 with Graves' hyperthyroidism. CDR3 amino acids: CAWSARGSSGNTIYF. The CDR3 DNA follows: TGTGCCTGGAGTGCCCGGGGGAGCTCTGGAAACACCATATATTTT.